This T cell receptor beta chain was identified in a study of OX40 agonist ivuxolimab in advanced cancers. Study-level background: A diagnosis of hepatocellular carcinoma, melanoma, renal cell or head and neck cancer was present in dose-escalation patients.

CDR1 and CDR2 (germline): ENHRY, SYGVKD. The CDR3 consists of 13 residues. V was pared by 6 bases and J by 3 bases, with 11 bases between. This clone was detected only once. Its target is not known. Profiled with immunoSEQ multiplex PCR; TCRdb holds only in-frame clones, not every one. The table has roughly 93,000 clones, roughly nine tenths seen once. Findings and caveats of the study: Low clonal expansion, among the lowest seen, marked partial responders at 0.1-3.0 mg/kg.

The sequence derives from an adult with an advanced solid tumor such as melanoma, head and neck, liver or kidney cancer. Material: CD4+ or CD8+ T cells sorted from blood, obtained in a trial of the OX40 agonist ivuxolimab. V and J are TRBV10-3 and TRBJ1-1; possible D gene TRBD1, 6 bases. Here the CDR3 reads CAISPTGDTEAFF. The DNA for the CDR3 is TGTGCCATCAGCCCGACAGGAGACACTGAAGCTTTCTTT.